These 25 T cell receptor beta chains were sequenced from one sample in a study of cytomegalovirus exposure and HLA in healthy donors. The primer mix had 60 Vbeta and 13 Jbeta primers. Sequenced by immunoSEQ multiplex PCR; TCRdb stores in-frame clones only, minus some. The sample carries fewer than 130,000 clones, roughly 80% recorded once. Sequencing was performed on PBMCs. These receptors originate from a young woman in good health and CMV-seronegative.

The chain is built from TRBV7-2 and TRBJ1-2, with a tentative D call TRBD1 (5 bases). The V gene lost 5 bases and the J gene lost 2 bases, with 9 bases spanning the gap. This CDR3 has 13 residues. Germline V lookup: CDR1 SGHTA, CDR2 FQGNSA. The CDR3 region has the DNA TGTGCCAGCAGCAAAGACAGCAACTATGGCTACACCTTC. Encoded protein: CASSKDSNYGYTF.

The CDR3 protein is CASSRLEKQFF. The CDR3 region has the DNA TGTGCCAGCAGCCGACTAGAAAAGCAGTTCTTC. The chain combines TRBV9 with TRBJ2-1; D perhaps matches TRBD2 (6 bases). The CDR3 loop spans 11 amino acids. CDR1 and CDR2 (germline): SGDLS, YYNGEE. Between the trimmed V and J ends, which lost 4 bases and 11 bases, there was a span of 10 bases. Full variable domain (remainder filled in from reference TRBV9 and TRBJ2-1): DSGVTQTPKHLITATGQRVTLRCSPRSGDLSVYWYQQSLDQGLQFLIQYYNGEERAKGNILERFSAQQFPDLHSELNLSSLELGDSALYFCASSRLEKQFFGPGTRLTVL.

V and J are TRBV19 and TRBJ2-1, with 7 bases aligning to TRBD2. The CDR3 spans 15 residues. Germline CDR1 reads LNHDA; CDR2 reads SQIVND (reference sequence). The trim removed 5 bases at V and 0 bases at J, leaving 4 bases unmatched. This CDR3 reads CASSPRGNSYNEQFF. As DNA, the CDR3 is TGTGCCAGTAGTCCGCGGGGGAACTCCTACAATGAGCAGTTCTTC.

This clone has a count of ten or more. This chain joins TRBV4-2 and TRBJ1-5; TRBD1 might be the D (5 bases). V shed 1 base and J shed 9 bases, with 13 bases lying between them. The CDR3 spans 14 residues. Per germline, CDR1 LGHNA and CDR2 YNFKEQ. Written as DNA, the CDR3 is TGTGCCAGCAGCCAAGGATGGGGGGGTACGCCCCAGCATTTT. Its translation: CASSQGWGGTPQHF.

V usage is TRBV7-6 and J usage is TRBJ1-1; perhaps TRBD1 as D (6 bases). The CDR3 loop spans 14 amino acids. Trimming removed 3 bases at V and 4 bases at J, with 12 bases between. The germline CDR1 and CDR2 sequences are SGHVS and FNYEAQ. The CDR3 sequence: CASSLPTGTTEAFF. DNA for the CDR3: TGTGCCAGCAGCTTGCCTACAGGGACCACTGAAGCTTTCTTT.

This clone appeared a single time. The chain couples TRBV6-5 to TRBJ2-5; 7 bases map to TRBD2. The trim removed 0 bases at V and 4 bases at J, leaving 8 bases unmatched. This CDR3 has 16 amino acids. The germline V gene encodes CDR1 MNHEY and CDR2 SVGAGI. The DNA of the CDR3 is TGTGCCAGCAGTTACTCGTGGGGGGAGGGCCTAGAGACCCAGTACTTC. Its protein product is CASSYSWGEGLETQYF.

The chain is built from TRBV9 and TRBJ1-2; 8 nucleotides line up with TRBD1. This CDR3 is built from 13 residues. The germline CDR1 and CDR2 sequences are SGDLS and YYNGEE. The J segment lost 12 bases and the V segment lost 3 bases, leaving 10 bases of the junction unmatched. The CDR3 coding sequence is TGTGCCAGCAGCGAAAGATCGGGACAGGCTCACACCTTC. This gives the protein CASSERSGQAHTF.

Only one count was recorded for this clone. V usage is TRBV18 and J usage is TRBJ2-5; a possible D gene is TRBD2 (6 bases). Trimming took off 6 bases at V and 5 bases at J, with 19 bases between the two ends. Germline lookup yields CDR1 KGHSH and CDR2 LQKENI. The CDR3 has 15 residues. Here the CDR3 reads CASSIAAGIQETQYF. The CDR3 DNA follows: TGTGCCAGCTCCATCGCGGCGGGGATCCAGGAGACCCAGTACTTC.

V usage is TRBV6-5 and J usage is TRBJ1-2; TRBD1 matches 7 bases. Germline loops: CDR1 MNHEY, CDR2 SVGAGI. The CDR3 is 13 amino acids. V dropped 6 bases and J dropped 5; count of bases not matched to a gene: 6. CDR3 sequence reads: CASRPGQIYGYTF. Written as DNA, the CDR3 is TGTGCCAGCAGGCCGGGACAGATATATGGCTACACCTTC.

This clone has a handful of counts. The gene calls are TRBV5-3 and TRBJ2-7; tentatively, D is TRBD2 (6 bases). TRBV5-3 is treated as an ORF (open reading frame) with a function not yet certain. Trimming shortened V by 4 bases and J by 1 base, and 21 bases separated the two germline ends. This CDR3 has 17 residues. CDR3 region: CARSPEGSRLGSYEQYF. DNA of the CDR3: TGTGCCAGAAGCCCGGAGGGCTCGAGACTAGGGTCCTACGAGCAGTACTTC.

This chain joins TRBV6-1 and TRBJ1-1; D gene unclear. V lost 2 bases and J lost 7, with 5 bases in between. The CDR3 has 11 residues. Germline CDR1 is MNHNS and CDR2 is SASEGT. CDR3 in amino acids: CASSEFSEAFF. CDR3 nucleotide sequence: TGTGCCAGCAGTGAATTTAGTGAAGCTTTCTTT.

The rearrangement joins TRBV7-9 to TRBJ1-4, with 7 bases matching TRBD1. Germline CDR1 is SEHNR and CDR2 is FQNEAQ (reference sequence). This CDR3 is built from 15 residues. Trimming removed 1 base from V and 10 bases from J; junction bases left unmatched: 9. Written as DNA, the CDR3 is TGTGCCAGCAGCTTAGGACAGGGTCTAGACCCAAAACTGTTTTTT. Protein: CASSLGQGLDPKLFF.

The chain links TRBV5-6 to TRBJ2-3; 8 bases are a match to TRBD2. V shed 4 bases, J shed 2 bases, and the junction held 6 bases outside the gene matches. This CDR3 has 15 residues. From germline, CDR1 is SGHDT and CDR2 YYEEEE. CDR3 nucleotide sequence: TGTGCCAGCAGCCCTCGGGGGGGAGACACAGATACGCAGTATTTT. Its protein product is CASSPRGGDTDTQYF.

The chain joins TRBV30 to TRBJ1-5; D gene ambiguous. The CDR3 extends over 16 amino acids. CDR1 and CDR2 (germline): GTSNPN, SVGIG (reference sequence). V gave up 0 bases and J gave up 6 bases, with 18 bases separating them. The CDR3 region has the DNA TGTGCCTGGAGTGTTGGGTCAACCCTAGGGAGTCAGCCCCAGCATTTT. Protein: CAWSVGSTLGSQPQHF. The whole variable domain, filled in from reference TRBV30 and TRBJ1-5, reads SQTIHQWPATLVQPVGSPLSLECTVEGTSNPNLYWYRQAAGRGLQLLFYSVGIGQISSEVPQNLSASRPQDRQFILSSKKLLLSDSGFYLCAWSVGSTLGSQPQHFGDGTRLSIL.

This chain uses TRBV30 with TRBJ2-5; D may be TRBD1 (5 bases). Deletions cut 1 base from V and 2 bases from J, with 8 bases between. Germline CDR1 GTSNPN, CDR2 SVGIG (reference sequence). The length of the CDR3 is 13 residues. CDR3 sequence (DNA): TGTGCCTGGAGTGGACAGTATCAAGAGACCCAGTACTTC. Protein: CAWSGQYQETQYF.

V usage is TRBV14 and J usage is TRBJ1-1; TRBD1 aligns across 9 bases. The length of the CDR3 is 14 residues. The V gene end was trimmed by 4 bases and the J gene end by 7 bases; junction bases not matched to a gene: 7. Looked up from germline, CDR1 is SGHDN and CDR2 is FVKESK. Written as DNA, the CDR3 is TGTGCCAGCAGCCCCCACAGGGGGCATGGTGAAGCTTTCTTT. Translating gives CASSPHRGHGEAFF.

With respect to this clone: An end of the junction does not agree with germline; a read error may underlie this. The chain couples TRBV7-7 to TRBJ2-7; 9 bases map to TRBD1. The germline CDR1 and CDR2 sequences are SSHAT and FNYEAQ (reference sequence). This CDR3 region has 15 residues. The CDR3 region has the DNA TGTGCTAGCAGCCCCGACAGGGGGTTGTCGTACGAGCAGTACTTC. Amino acid sequence: CASSPDRGLSYEQYF. The entire variable domain, with the rest obtained from reference TRBV7-7 and TRBJ2-7, is as follows: GAGVSQSPRYKVTKRGQDVTLRCDPISSHATLYWYQQALGQGPEFLTYFNYEAQPDKSGLPSDRFSAERPEGSISTLTIQRTEQRDSAMYRCASSPDRGLSYEQYFGPGTRLTVT.

The chain carries TRBV14 and TRBJ2-5, with 7 bases lining up with TRBD1. The CDR3 spans 15 residues. The germline V gene encodes CDR1 SGHDN and CDR2 FVKESK. V was clipped by 4 bases and J by 4 bases; unmatched bases: 9. The CDR3 region has the DNA TGTGCCAGCAGCCGCCGACAGGGTTCCCTAGAGACCCAGTACTTC. Residues: CASSRRQGSLETQYF.

V and J are TRBV28 and TRBJ1-2; D is possibly TRBD1 (6 bases). The CDR3 has 13 residues. The V gene lost 3 bases and the J gene lost 6 bases, with 11 bases spanning the gap. CDR1 MDHEN and CDR2 SYDVKM come from the germline V gene. CDR3 coding DNA: TGTGCCAGCAGTTTCCGGGGGGCGGATGGCTACACCTTC. It encodes CASSFRGADGYTF.

This chain connects TRBV6-6 to TRBJ2-1; 7 nucleotides match TRBD1. CDR3 length: 15 residues. Germline lookup yields CDR1 MNHNY and CDR2 SVGAGI (reference sequence). V lost 6 bases, J lost 4 bases, and 9 bases stayed unmatched. The chain's CDR3 is CASRTQTTGYNEQFF. The DNA for the CDR3 is TGTGCCAGCAGGACTCAGACGACAGGGTACAATGAGCAGTTCTTC.

The CDR3 region has the DNA TGTGCCATCAGAAATGACAGGGAAGATTACGAGCAGTACTTC. It encodes CAIRNDREDYEQYF. V gene TRBV10-3 combines with J gene TRBJ2-7; TRBD1 matches 7 bases. J gave up 4 bases and V 6 bases, and 9 bases lay outside the gene matches. Germline loops: CDR1 ENHRY, CDR2 SYGVKD. CDR3 length equals 14 residues.

This chain connects TRBV6-6 to TRBJ1-1; D ambiguous. The germline gives CDR1 MNHNY, CDR2 SVGAGI (reference sequence). The V and J ends lost 4 bases and 0 bases respectively, with 12 bases between them. The length of the CDR3 is 15 residues. The CDR3 region is CASSSQAQLNTEAFF. CDR3 coding DNA: TGTGCCAGCAGTTCCCAGGCACAGCTGAACACTGAAGCTTTCTTT.

The chain carries TRBV9 and TRBJ2-7, with D perhaps TRBD1 (5 bases). The CDR3 loop spans 12 amino acids. Germline V lookup: CDR1 SGDLS, CDR2 YYNGEE. Trimming took 3 bases from V and 3 from J, leaving 7 bases between them. CDR3 sequence: CASSGDSYEQYF. Here the CDR3 DNA reads TGTGCCAGCAGCGGAGACAGCTACGAGCAGTACTTC.

The chain links TRBV23-1 to TRBJ2-4; tentative D call: TRBD2 (6 bases). TRBV23-1 is treated as an ORF (open reading frame) with a function not yet certain. With 0 bases removed from V and 0 bases from J, the gap between germline ends came to 12 bases. The CDR3 has 17 residues. The CDR3 sequence is CASSQSGQGLAKNIQYF. CDR3 coding DNA: TGCGCCAGCAGTCAATCGGGTCAGGGACTAGCCAAAAACATTCAGTACTTC.

The rearrangement uses TRBV18 and TRBJ2-1, with D maybe TRBD1 (6 bases). The V and J ends lost 3 bases and 4 bases respectively, with 13 bases between them. Germline loops: CDR1 KGHSH, CDR2 LQKENI. The CDR3 contains 15 residues. The CDR3 loop is CASSPNGQKYNEQFF. CDR3 bases: TGTGCCAGCTCACCGAATGGACAGAAATACAATGAGCAGTTCTTC.